Sequencing of this TCR beta chain was carried out in a study of response to subunit inactivated influenza vaccine. V was cut by 11 bases and J by 2 bases, with 16 bases left in between. Germline CDR1 reads SEHNR; CDR2 reads FQNEAQ (reference sequence). This CDR3 is built from 14 residues. TCRdb used MiXCR to reprocess the RT-PCR reads, holding one entry per CDR3 protein. This table holds roughly 460,000 distinct CDR3 sequences, 10% to 11% found once. This clonotype was seen more than once but under ten times. Its matching antigen is unknown. Study-level findings and limits: New T cells are recruited in small numbers by each seasonal influenza vaccination, according to the authors' suggestion.

The sample was PBMCs from blood, taken around seven weeks after vaccination. The chain is built from TRBV7-9 and TRBJ2-1; no clear D gene. This clonotype originated in a man aged 50-60 years who received an inactivated influenza vaccine. Written as DNA, the CDR3 is TGTGCCCTCGAGCCGGGTGCTACCTACAATGAGCAGTTCTTC. It specifies CALEPGATYNEQFF.